The table lists the clone carrying this T cell receptor (beta chain) with a few counts. Its antigen is still unknown. The data are from a study of vaccination and CD4 T cells after COVID-19. Sequence data for DNA of cultured CD4+ T cells were generated by the Oncomine TCR Beta short-read assay. MiXCR, applied by TCRdb to the PCR reads, yields one record per CDR3 protein. This repertoire shows 12,000 to 15,000 distinct CDR3 sequences, roughly 50% found once; its top ten account for around 10%. V trimming: 4 bases; J trimming: 5 bases; junction bases outside the gene matches: 8. The CDR3 is 15 amino acids. Germline V CDR1 and CDR2: SGHKS, YYEKEE (reference sequence). The treatment was: approximately 10-day PBMC culture with coronavirus spike peptide pools or control peptides (ViraFEST assay).

This material consisted of CD4+ T cells from blood, cultured in vitro, taken before SARS-CoV-2 vaccination. The V and J genes are TRBV5-5 and TRBJ2-5, with 10 bases matching TRBD2. The TCR was taken from a human donor who had recovered from COVID-19. The CDR3 protein is CASSQLAGEQETQYF. For the CDR3, the DNA is TGTGCCAGCAGCCAGCTAGCGGGAGAACAGGAGACCCAGTACTTC.